This TCR beta chain was sequenced in a study of blood T cell repertoires in COVID-19. Study as a whole: COVID-19 samples from acute and convalescent phases originated in the United States, Italy and Spain. The cDNA or gDNA used as material had been derived from T cells, B-cell-depleted T cells, or PBMCs.

Participant-reported clinical history was the basis for cohort assignment. Assay: immunoSEQ multiplex PCR; the TCRdb copy retains only in-frame clones and omits some. Altogether 400,000 to 450,000 clones are present, 80% to 95% being singletons, with the ten largest covering approximately 0.55%. The CDR3 runs to 14 residues. V was cut by 10 bases and J by 5 bases, with 15 bases left in between. Germline CDR1 reads ENHRY; CDR2 reads SYGVKD. This chain joins TRBV10-3 and TRBJ1-6; possibly TRBD1 for D (6 bases). Source material: PBMCs or T cells enriched from blood (not recorded which). The clonotype originates from a man aged 18-30 years who had recovered from COVID-19. CDR3 residues: CATQGTNDNSPLHF. The CDR3 DNA sequence: TGTGCCACCCAGGGGACAAATGATAATTCACCCCTCCACTTT.